The entry below gives a single TCR beta chain sequence along with its context. Its antigen specificity is not known. Per-nucleotide qualities are absent, and no much larger clonotype sits a single base away. Compared with germline, V lacks 1 base and J lacks 2 bases; bases without a gene match: 1. Taken from cysteine to phenylalanine, the CDR3 has 14 residues. Here the CDR3 DNA is all that survives: 42 bases in frame from base 1. Reading the germline V gene gives CDR1 SGHNT and CDR2 YENEEA. The sample belongs to a study of blood T cell repertoires in COVID-19 (TCRdb year 2020). With respect to the entire study: Collaborator samples came from the United States, Italy and Spain and covered acute and convalescent phases of COVID-19. The material from the prospective study consisted of cDNA or gDNA derived from T cells, B-cell-depleted T cells, or PBMCs. Subjects who had been exposed to COVID-19, were actively infected with it, or had recovered from it provided the deeply sampled blood TCRbeta repertoires that made up the dataset. The repertoires were released in a freely available public database intended as a resource for research on the immune response to SARS-CoV-2. Samples came from the ongoing ImmuneRACE study (first 160 participants) plus 1,254 subjects from 6 global collaborators. A de-identified subject ID, COVID-19 status, age in years and sex were almost always included in the sample metadata. HLA class I and class II types, where available, came from metadata supplied by the sample provider rather than from assay-based typing.

The immunoSEQ Assay, a bias-controlled multiplex PCR, was used to amplify TCRbeta CDR3 regions from genomic DNA. The authors' pipeline ran thus. The number of nucleated cells in each sample was estimated from the amplification of reference gene primers within the assay. To quantify the absolute abundance of each unique TCRbeta CDR3 rearrangement, sequence reads were collapsed and filtered. Productive Simpson clonality was computed per sample as the square root of Simpson's diversity index over productive rearrangements. The table was pulled from immuneACCESS by TCRdb, which kept in-frame rearrangements only. Such tables lose some clones; where checked, under half of the loss comes from unresolved V genes, and the rest has no known cause. D and trimming come from the DNA, and the V and J calls and clone size come from that table. This sample holds fewer than 40,000 clones; over 70% were observed only once. In total, the top ten clones hold just over 3% of the sample.

One collaborating source in Seattle enrolled patients during active infection and followed them longitudinally through the course of disease. Whole blood was collected in K2EDTA tubes by collaborating institutions according to the institutions' own protocols. Collaborator samples were shipped for TCRbeta analysis as frozen whole blood, isolated PBMCs, or DNA extracted from either sample type. Points the paper makes about the study in general: Clinical and demographic metadata were provided uncurated, with the amount varying by source and participant.

The receptor was isolated from a man aged 70-80 years with COVID-19, enrolled during active disease. The V and J segments used are TRBV11-3 and TRBJ2-7, and 8 bases in between align with TRBD1. The sequencing input was peripheral blood. In nucleotides, the sequence is TGTGCCAGCAGCTTAGGACAGGGGACCTACGAGCAGTACTTC. Its translation reads: CASSLGQGTYEQYF.